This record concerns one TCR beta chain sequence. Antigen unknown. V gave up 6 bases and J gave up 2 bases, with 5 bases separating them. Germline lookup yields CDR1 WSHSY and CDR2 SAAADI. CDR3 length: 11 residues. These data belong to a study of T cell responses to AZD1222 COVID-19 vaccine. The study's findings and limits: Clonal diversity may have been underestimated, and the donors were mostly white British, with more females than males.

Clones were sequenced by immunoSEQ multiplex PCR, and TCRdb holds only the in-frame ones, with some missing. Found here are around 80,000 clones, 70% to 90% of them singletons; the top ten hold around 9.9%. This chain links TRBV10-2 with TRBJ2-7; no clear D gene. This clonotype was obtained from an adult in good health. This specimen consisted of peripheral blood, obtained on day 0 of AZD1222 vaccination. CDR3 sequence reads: CASSPAYEQYF. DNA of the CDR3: TGCGCCAGCAGCCCTGCCTACGAGCAGTACTTC.